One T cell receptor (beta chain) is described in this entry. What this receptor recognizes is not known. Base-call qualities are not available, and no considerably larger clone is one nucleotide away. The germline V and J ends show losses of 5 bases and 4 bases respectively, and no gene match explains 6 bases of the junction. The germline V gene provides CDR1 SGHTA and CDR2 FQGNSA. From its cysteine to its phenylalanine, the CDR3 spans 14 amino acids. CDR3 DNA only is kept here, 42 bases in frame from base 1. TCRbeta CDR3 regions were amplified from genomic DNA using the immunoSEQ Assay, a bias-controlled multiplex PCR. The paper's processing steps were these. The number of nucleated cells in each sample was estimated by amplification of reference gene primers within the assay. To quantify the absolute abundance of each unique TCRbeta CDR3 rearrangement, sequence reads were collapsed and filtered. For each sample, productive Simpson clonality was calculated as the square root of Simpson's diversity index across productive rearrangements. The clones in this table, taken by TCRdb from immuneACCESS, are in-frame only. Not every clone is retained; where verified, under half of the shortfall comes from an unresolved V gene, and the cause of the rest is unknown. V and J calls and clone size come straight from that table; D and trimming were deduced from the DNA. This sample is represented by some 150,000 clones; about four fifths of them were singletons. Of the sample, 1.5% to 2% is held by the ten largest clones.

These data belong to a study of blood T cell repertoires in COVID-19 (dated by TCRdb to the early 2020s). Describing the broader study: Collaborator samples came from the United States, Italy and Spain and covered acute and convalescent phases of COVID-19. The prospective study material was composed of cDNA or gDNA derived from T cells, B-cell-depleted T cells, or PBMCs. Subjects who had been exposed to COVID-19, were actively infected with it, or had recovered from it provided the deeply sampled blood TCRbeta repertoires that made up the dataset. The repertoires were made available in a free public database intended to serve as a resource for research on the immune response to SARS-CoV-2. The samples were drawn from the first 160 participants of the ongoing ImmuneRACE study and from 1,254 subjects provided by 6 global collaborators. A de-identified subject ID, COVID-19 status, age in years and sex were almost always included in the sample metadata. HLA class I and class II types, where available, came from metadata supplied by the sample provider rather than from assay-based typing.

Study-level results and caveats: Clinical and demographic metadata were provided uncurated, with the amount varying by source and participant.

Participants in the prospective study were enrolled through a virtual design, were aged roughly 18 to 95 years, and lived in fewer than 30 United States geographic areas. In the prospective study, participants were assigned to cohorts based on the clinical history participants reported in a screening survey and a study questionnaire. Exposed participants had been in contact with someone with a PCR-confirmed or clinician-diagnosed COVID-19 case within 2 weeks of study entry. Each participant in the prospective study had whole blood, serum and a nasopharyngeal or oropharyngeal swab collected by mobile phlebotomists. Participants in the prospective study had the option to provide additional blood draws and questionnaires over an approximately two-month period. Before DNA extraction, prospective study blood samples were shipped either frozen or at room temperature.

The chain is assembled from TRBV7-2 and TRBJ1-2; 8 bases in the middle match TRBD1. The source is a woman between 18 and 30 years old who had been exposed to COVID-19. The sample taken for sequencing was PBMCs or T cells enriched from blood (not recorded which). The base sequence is TGTGCCAGCAGCGTAGGACAGGGAACCTATGGCTACACCTTC. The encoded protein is CASSVGQGTYGYTF.